This TCR beta chain was recorded in a study of response to subunit inactivated influenza vaccine (dated by TCRdb to about 2018). Study-wide context: The study used deep quantitative T cell receptor repertoire profiling to track responses to a trivalent subunit inactivated influenza vaccine. Broad study findings and their caveats: The authors proposed that each seasonal influenza vaccination may bring in only a limited number of new T cells.

The library was built by means of RT-PCR. TCRdb records Illumina HiSeq 2500 as the sequencer. TCRdb took the public reads, trimmed them with fastp at Q25, ran MiXCR for clone calling and kept in-frame beta chains. For every CDR3 protein sequence, its rows merge into one entry that carries the most common genes and DNA. The sample table contains 300,000 to 350,000 distinct CDR3 sequences; only one count was recorded for less than 25% of them. The ten largest account for roughly a tenth of the sample. There are a few counts of this clonotype. Its cognate antigen has yet to be identified. No base quality values were provided; no much bigger clone lies one nucleotide off. Sequences SNHLY (CDR1) and FYNNEI (CDR2) are obtained from the germline V gene. The junction shows trimming of 6 bases on V and 4 bases on J, plus 10 bases between the germline ends. Inclusive of the bounding cysteine and phenylalanine, the CDR3 is 13 residues long. Of all the DNA, just the CDR3 is kept, 39 bases in frame from base 1.

Sequenced material: PBMCs from blood, taken approximately 22 months after vaccination. This TCR derives from a man aged 50-75 years who received an inactivated influenza vaccine. Donor details come from another sample of the same person, matched by shared clones. The rearranged segments are TRBV2 and TRBJ1-5; there is no confident call for the D gene. The CDR3 loop reads CASRPWGNQPQHF. The sequenced DNA is TGTGCCAGCAGGCCATGGGGTAATCAGCCCCAGCATTTT. Outside the CDR3, residues come from the reference TRBV2 and TRBJ1-5 proteins, so the full variable domain is: EPEVTQTPSHQVTQMGQEVILRCVPISNHLYFYWYRQILGQKVEFLVSFYNNEISEKSEIFDDQFSVERPDGSNFTLKIRSTKLEDSAMYFCASRPWGNQPQHFGDGTRLSIL.